The entry below describes one TCR beta chain. This specimen comes from a study of blood T cell repertoires in COVID-19. Produced via immunoSEQ multiplex PCR; TCRdb's table is partial and in-frame only. The table shows approximately 360,000 clones, with about 87% occurring only once. Participants, roughly 18 to 100 years old, spanned under 25 US areas. Germline lookup yields CDR1 SGHAT and CDR2 FQDESV (reference sequence). Trimming cost V 5 bases and J 5 bases, with 16 bases left between them. This CDR3 spans 14 amino acids. The sequencing sample was made of PBMCs or T cells enriched from blood (not recorded which). The source is a man between 40 and 49 years old in a cohort exposed to, infected with or recovered from COVID-19 (not recorded which). The V and J genes are TRBV11-1 and TRBJ2-7; D is ambiguous. For the CDR3, the DNA is TGTGCCAGCAGCGCACAGTCACAAGCAAACGAGCAGTACTTC. Amino acids: CASSAQSQANEQYF.